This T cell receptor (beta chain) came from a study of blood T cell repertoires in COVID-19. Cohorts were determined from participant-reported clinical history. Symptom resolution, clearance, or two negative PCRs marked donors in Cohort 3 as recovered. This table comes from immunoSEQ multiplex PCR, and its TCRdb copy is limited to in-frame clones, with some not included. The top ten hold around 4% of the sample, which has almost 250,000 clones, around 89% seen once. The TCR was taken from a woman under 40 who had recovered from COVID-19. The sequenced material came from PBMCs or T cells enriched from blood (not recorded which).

Here the CDR3 reads CASSQDLRQALYSNQPQHF. The CDR3 DNA reads TGCGCCAGCAGCCAAGATTTGCGACAGGCTCTTTATAGCAATCAGCCCCAGCATTTT. The rearrangement links TRBV4-1 to TRBJ1-5, with D possibly TRBD1 on 6 matching bases. CDR3 length equals 19 residues. Trimming shortened V by 0 bases and J by 0 bases, and 18 bases separated the two germline ends. Looked up from germline, CDR1 is MGHRA and CDR2 is YSYEKL.